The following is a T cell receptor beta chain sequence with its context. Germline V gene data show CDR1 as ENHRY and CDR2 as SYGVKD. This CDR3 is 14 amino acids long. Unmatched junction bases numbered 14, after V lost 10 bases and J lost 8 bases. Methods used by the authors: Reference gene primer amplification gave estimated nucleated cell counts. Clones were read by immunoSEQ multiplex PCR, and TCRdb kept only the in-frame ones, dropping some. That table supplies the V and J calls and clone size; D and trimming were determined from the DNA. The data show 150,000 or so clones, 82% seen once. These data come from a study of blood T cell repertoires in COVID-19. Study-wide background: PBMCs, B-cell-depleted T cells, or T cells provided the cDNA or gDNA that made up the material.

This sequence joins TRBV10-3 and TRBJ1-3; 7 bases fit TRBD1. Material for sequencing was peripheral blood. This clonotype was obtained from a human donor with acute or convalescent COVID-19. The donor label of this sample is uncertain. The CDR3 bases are TGTGCCACCCGTTCGGGGCAGGGGGAGGACACCATATATTTT. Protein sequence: CATRSGQGEDTIYF.